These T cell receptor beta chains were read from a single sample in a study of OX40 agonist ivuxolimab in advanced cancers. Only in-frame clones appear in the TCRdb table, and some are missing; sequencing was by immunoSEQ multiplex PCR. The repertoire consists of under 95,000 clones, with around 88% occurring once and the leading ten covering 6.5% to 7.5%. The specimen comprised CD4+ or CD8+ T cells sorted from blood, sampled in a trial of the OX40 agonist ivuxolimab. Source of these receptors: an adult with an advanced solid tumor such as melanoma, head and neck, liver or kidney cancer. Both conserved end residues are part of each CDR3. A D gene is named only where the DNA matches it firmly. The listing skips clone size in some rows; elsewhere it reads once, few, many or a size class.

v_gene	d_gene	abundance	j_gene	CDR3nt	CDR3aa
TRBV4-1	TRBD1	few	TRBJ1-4	TGCGCCAGCAGCCAAGAACAGGGGCTAATATCAACTAATGAAAAACTGTTTTTT	CASSQEQGLISTNEKLFF
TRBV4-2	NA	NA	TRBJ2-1	TGTGCCAGCAGCCAAGCTGTCGAGACTAGCAATGAGCAGTTCTTC	CASSQAVETSNEQFF
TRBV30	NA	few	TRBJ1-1	TGTGCCTGGAGTACCCTTGGGAACACTGAAGCTTTCTTT	CAWSTLGNTEAFF
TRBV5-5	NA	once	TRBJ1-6	TGTGCCAGCAGCTTTGGGGGCTCCTATAATTCACCCCTCCACTTT	CASSFGGSYNSPLHF
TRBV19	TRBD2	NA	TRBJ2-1	TGTGCCAGTAGCAAGGGACTAGCGGTCTACAATGAGCAGTTCTTC	CASSKGLAVYNEQFF
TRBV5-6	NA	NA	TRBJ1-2	TGTGCCAGCAGCTTGGTGGGGACACGATTATTCTATGGCTACACCTTC	CASSLVGTRLFYGYTF
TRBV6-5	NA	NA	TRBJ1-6	TGTGCCAGCAGTACCAACAGGAGGACTTCACCCCTCCACTTT	CASSTNRRTSPLHF
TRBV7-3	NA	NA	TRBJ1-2	TGTGCCAGCAGCGAATACGGGGATCGGGTAATGAACTATGGCTACACCTTC	CASSEYGDRVMNYGYTF
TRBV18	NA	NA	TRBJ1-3	TGTGCCAACTTAGGGGACACTGGAAACACCATATATTTT	CANLGDTGNTIYF
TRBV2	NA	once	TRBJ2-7	TGTGCCAGCAGGGGGGGGCACGAGCAGTACTTC	CASRGGHEQYF
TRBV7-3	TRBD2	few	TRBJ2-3	TGTGCCAGCAGCTTAACCGGGGGGGCTAGCACAGATACGCAGTATTTT	CASSLTGGASTDTQYF
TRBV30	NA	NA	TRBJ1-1	TGTGCCTGGAGTCCCGAATGGAACACTGAAGCTTTCTTT	CAWSPEWNTEAFF
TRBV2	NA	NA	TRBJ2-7	TGTGCCAGCAGGCGCGAGTACGAGCAGTACTTC	CASRREYEQYF